This TCR beta chain was retrieved from a study of blood T cell repertoires in COVID-19. Study at large: Acute and convalescent COVID-19 samples came from the United States, Italy and Spain. T cells, B-cell-depleted T cells, or PBMCs provided the cDNA or gDNA that served as material.

The CDR3 contains 12 residues. Germline lookup yields CDR1 SGHNT and CDR2 YENEEA. The V gene lost 3 bases and the J gene lost 7 bases, with 9 bases spanning the gap. As handled by the study authors: Estimation of nucleated cell counts was performed using reference gene primer amplification. Produced via immunoSEQ multiplex PCR; TCRdb's table is partial and in-frame only. Clonal size and the V and J genes are those of that table, whereas D and trimming came from the DNA. The data show a few hundred thousand clones, roughly nine tenths seen once. This rearrangement joins TRBV11-3 to TRBJ1-1, with D possibly TRBD1 on 5 matching bases. The clonotype originates from a man aged 55 to 70 who had recovered from COVID-19. The sequenced sample was peripheral blood. This chain's CDR3 is CASSLGGGEAFF. The DNA for the CDR3 is TGTGCCAGCAGCTTGGGGGGAGGTGAAGCTTTCTTT.